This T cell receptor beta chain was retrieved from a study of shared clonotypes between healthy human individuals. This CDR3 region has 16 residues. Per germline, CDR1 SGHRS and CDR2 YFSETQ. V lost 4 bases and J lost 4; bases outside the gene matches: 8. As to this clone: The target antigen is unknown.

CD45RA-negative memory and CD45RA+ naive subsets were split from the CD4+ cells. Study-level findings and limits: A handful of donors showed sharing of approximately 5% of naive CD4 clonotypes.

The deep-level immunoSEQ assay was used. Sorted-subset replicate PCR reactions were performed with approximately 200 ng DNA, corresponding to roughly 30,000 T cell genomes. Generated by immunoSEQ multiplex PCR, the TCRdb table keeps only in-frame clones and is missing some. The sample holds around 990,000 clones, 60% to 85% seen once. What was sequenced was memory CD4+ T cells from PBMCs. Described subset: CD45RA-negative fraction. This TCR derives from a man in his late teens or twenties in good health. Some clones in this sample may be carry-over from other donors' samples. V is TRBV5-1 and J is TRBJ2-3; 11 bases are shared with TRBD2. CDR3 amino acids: CASSRTTSGDPDTQYF. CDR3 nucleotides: TGCGCCAGCAGCCGCACGACTAGCGGGGATCCAGATACGCAGTATTTT.